One sample yielded the 17 T cell receptor beta chains listed below, sequenced in a study of T cell repertoires in cytomegalovirus infection. TCRdb reprocessed the reads with MiXCR, giving one entry per CDR3 protein. The data show some 680,000 distinct CDR3 sequences, about a third seen once. The material sequenced was PBMCs. The receptors derive from a human donor in good health (CMV status not recorded). Some clones in this sample may be carry-over from other donors' samples.

This clonotype appeared a few times. The chain links TRBV12-3 or TRBV12-4 to TRBJ1-1; D possibly corresponds to TRBD1 (5 bases). The V gene lost 4 bases and the J gene lost 4 bases, with 13 bases spanning the gap. The CDR3 sequence is 14 residues long. CDR3 DNA sequence: TGTGCCAGCAGTTCTGGTAGGGGCTCCACTGAAGCTTTCTTT. Protein product: CASSSGRGSTEAFF.

This clonotype occurred a few times. The chain links TRBV11-2 to TRBJ2-1; 13 bases fit TRBD2. This CDR3 comprises 16 residues. V lost 1 base, J lost 8 bases, and 5 bases stayed unmatched. The germline gives CDR1 SGHAT, CDR2 FQNNGV. Written as DNA, the CDR3 is TGTGCCAGCAGCTTAGTACTAGCGGGAGGGCGGGATGAGCAGTTCTTC. It is translated as CASSLVLAGGRDEQFF.

This clonotype was detected ten times or more. The chain carries TRBV7-8 and TRBJ2-7; 11 nucleotides match TRBD1. This CDR3 comprises 15 residues. CDR1 and CDR2 (germline): SGHVS, FQNEAQ. J lost 5 bases, V lost 5 bases, and 8 bases had no gene match. CDR3 amino acids: CASSNTDRGQNEQYF. Here the CDR3 DNA reads TGTGCCAGCAGCAATACGGACAGGGGGCAAAACGAGCAGTACTTC.

This clonotype was observed a few times. This sequence joins TRBV11-2 and TRBJ1-2, with D maybe TRBD1 (5 bases). V gave up 3 bases and J gave up 8 bases, with 10 bases separating them. The germline CDR1 and CDR2 sequences are SGHAT and FQNNGV. The CDR3 is 12 residues long. CDR3 sequence (DNA): TGTGCCAGCAGCTTGGGGGAGATAGGCTACACCTTC. Translated, it gives CASSLGEIGYTF.

The rearrangement joins TRBV12-3 or TRBV12-4 to TRBJ1-1; 7 bases line up with TRBD1. There are 14 residues in the CDR3. Unmatched junction bases numbered 13, after V lost 8 bases and J lost 7 bases. This chain's CDR3 is CASDDPNRGYEAFF. The CDR3 nucleotides are TGTGCCAGCGATGACCCTAACAGGGGATATGAAGCTTTCTTT.

This sequence joins TRBV28 and TRBJ2-7, with TRBD1 matching over 9 bases. CDR1 is MDHEN and CDR2 is SYDVKM in the germline V gene. The ends lost 5 bases at V and 7 bases at J; junction bases unmatched: 9. The CDR3 is 14 amino acids. The CDR3 nucleotides are TGTGCCAGCAGTAGATCGGGACAGGGCGAGGAGCAGTACTTC. This translates into CASSRSGQGEEQYF.

This clonotype was counted at least ten times. The genes are TRBV7-2 and TRBJ1-6; 8 bases map to TRBD1. The V gene end was trimmed by 1 base and the J gene end by 10 bases; junction bases not matched to a gene: 3. In germline, CDR1 is SGHTA, CDR2 FQGNSA. This CDR3 has 14 amino acids. This CDR3 reads CASSLGQGYSPLHF. CDR3 nucleotides: TGTGCCAGCAGCTTAGGACAGGGGTACTCACCCCTCCACTTT.

This clonotype was picked up a small number of times. V gene TRBV12-3 or TRBV12-4 combines with J gene TRBJ2-2; TRBD1 matches 11 bases. Unmatched junction bases numbered 1, after V lost 6 bases and J lost 7 bases. This CDR3 spans 13 amino acids. The CDR3 is CASRGTGGGELFF. In nucleotides, the CDR3 is TGTGCCAGCAGGGGGACAGGGGGCGGGGAGCTGTTTTTT.

Here the CDR3 DNA reads TGTGCCACCAGCACAGGGTTTCCCGGGGAGCTGTTTTTT. Its protein product is CATSTGFPGELFF. The chain couples TRBV15 to TRBJ2-2, with TRBD1 as a possible D gene (5 bases). The germline CDR1 and CDR2 sequences are LNHNV and YYDKDF (reference sequence). V shed 4 bases and J shed 6 bases, with 9 bases lying between them. This CDR3 spans 13 amino acids.

This clonotype was seen a handful of times. V and J are TRBV27 and TRBJ2-3; weak D call: TRBD2 (5 bases). Germline assignment: CDR1 MNHEY and CDR2 SMNVEV (reference sequence). The length of the CDR3 is 14 residues. Trimming stripped 5 bases from V and 0 bases from J, with 9 bases between. CDR3 nucleotide sequence: TGTGCCAGCAGTCAGGAGCGGAGCACAGATACGCAGTATTTT. This translates into CASSQERSTDTQYF.

This rearrangement joins TRBV20-1 to TRBJ2-7, with TRBD1 matching 10 bases. The CDR3 is made up of 16 amino acids. The J segment lost 4 bases and the V segment lost 3 bases, leaving 12 bases of the junction unmatched. The germline CDR1 and CDR2 sequences are DFQATT and SNEGSKA (reference sequence). This CDR3 reads CSASPRRPGQGYEQYF. DNA for the CDR3: TGCAGTGCTAGCCCAAGAAGGCCGGGACAGGGGTACGAGCAGTACTTC.

This clonotype was found a few times. The V gene is TRBV2, the J gene TRBJ2-7, with a weak D call TRBD2 (5 bases). Germline loops: CDR1 SNHLY, CDR2 FYNNEI. Deletions cut 6 bases from V and 4 bases from J, with 22 bases between. CDR3 length equals 16 residues. CDR3 sequence (DNA): TGTGCCAGCAGGGATCCGACTGATCCTTGGGAGTACGAGCAGTACTTC. Protein sequence: CASRDPTDPWEYEQYF.

The CDR3 region has the DNA TGTGCCAGCAGCGTATTCGCGAGGGAGGACACTGAAGCTTTCTTT. This encodes CASSVFAREDTEAFF. The chain uses TRBV7-3 and TRBJ1-1; the D is unclear. V dropped 5 bases and J dropped 3 bases, with 16 bases sitting between them. Germline values: CDR1 SGHTA, CDR2 FQGTGA. The CDR3 extends over 15 amino acids.

With regard to this clonotype: This CDR3 fails to terminate in the conserved phenylalanine or tryptophan, so it likely reflects a read error. V usage is TRBV6-6 and J usage is TRBJ2-4, with 7 bases that match TRBD1. This CDR3 spans 14 amino acids. V was clipped by 5 bases and J by 8 bases; unmatched bases: 9. Germline V gene lookup returns CDR1 MNHNY and CDR2 SVGAGI (reference sequence). CDR3 amino acids: CASSSRQGQDIQYL. The CDR3 nucleotides are TGTGCCAGCAGTAGTCGACAGGGTCAAGACATTCAGTACTTA.

This chain links TRBV19 with TRBJ1-2, with 8 bases lining up with TRBD1. Losses at the gene ends were 3 bases for V and 4 bases for J; bases not matched to a gene: 10. This CDR3 is 16 amino acids long. Looked up from germline, CDR1 is LNHDA and CDR2 is SQIVND (reference sequence). The CDR3 is CASSIKGTGYPYGYTF. The DNA for the CDR3 is TGTGCCAGTAGTATTAAAGGGACAGGATATCCCTATGGCTACACCTTC.

The chain combines TRBV27 with TRBJ2-1; 10 bases match TRBD2. Germline V gene sequence: CDR1 MNHEY, CDR2 SMNVEV (reference sequence). This CDR3 is 14 amino acids long. The junction had 3 bases not matched to a gene; V was cut back by 7 bases and J by 3 bases. CDR3 in amino acids: CASTWTSGYNEQFF. In DNA form, the CDR3 reads TGTGCCAGCACATGGACTAGCGGCTACAATGAGCAGTTCTTC.

This chain connects TRBV27 to TRBJ2-1; a possible D gene is TRBD2 (7 bases). In germline, CDR1 is MNHEY, CDR2 SMNVEV (reference sequence). The CDR3 loop spans 16 amino acids. Trimming shortened V by 5 bases and J by 7 bases, and 21 bases separated the two germline ends. CDR3 region: CASSILLAWGTNEQFF. As DNA, the CDR3 is TGTGCCAGCAGTATCTTACTAGCGTGGGGGACAAATGAGCAGTTCTTC.